The 26 T cell receptor beta chains in this list originate from one sample, sequenced in a study of shared clonotypes between healthy human individuals. The table came from immunoSEQ multiplex PCR; TCRdb's copy has only in-frame clones and leaves some out. The sample carries roughly 500,000 clones, about 95% recorded once. Sequenced material: naive CD4+ T cells sorted from blood. Subset defined: CD45RA+ positively selected. All receptors derive from a woman between 25 and 40 years old in good health.

The chain is built from TRBV10-3 and TRBJ2-5; 10 positions agree with TRBD1. The J segment lost 5 bases and the V segment lost 4 bases, leaving 10 bases of the junction unmatched. There are 16 residues in the CDR3. Germline V CDR1 and CDR2: ENHRY, SYGVKD. CDR3 residues: CAISAGRDRGFETQYF. For the CDR3, the DNA is TGTGCCATCAGTGCTGGCAGGGACAGGGGATTCGAGACCCAGTACTTC.

The chain has TRBV5-1 and TRBJ1-2, with 9 bases lining up with TRBD1. Germline lookup yields CDR1 SGHRS and CDR2 YFSETQ. The CDR3 runs to 17 residues. V lost 1 base and J lost 9; bases outside the gene matches: 16. The CDR3, as DNA: TGCGCCAGCAGCTTGTTGTCGGTGGCGGACAGGGGCCGGAGCTACACCTTC. It yields the protein CASSLLSVADRGRSYTF.

The chain couples TRBV5-1 to TRBJ1-4; no reliable D call. The ends were cut back, 2 bases at V and 8 bases at J, with 13 bases in the middle. Germline CDR1 is SGHRS and CDR2 is YFSETQ. The CDR3 consists of 14 residues. The CDR3 protein is CASSFSGVDEKLFF. The CDR3 DNA sequence: TGCGCCAGCAGCTTTTCTGGGGTAGACGAAAAACTGTTTTTT.

CDR3 DNA: TGTGCCAGCAGCACCAGCGGGTGGGCAGATACGCAGTATTTT. Translating gives CASSTSGWADTQYF. The J gene is TRBJ2-3, the V gene TRBV9; maybe TRBD2 (6 bases). The V gene's germline CDR1 is SGDLS and CDR2 YYNGEE. The CDR3 consists of 14 residues. V lost 4 bases and J lost 4, with 13 bases in between.

The rearrangement joins TRBV7-9 to TRBJ2-5; D not resolved. The V and J ends lost 5 bases and 5 bases respectively, with 15 bases between them. Germline CDR1 reads SEHNR; CDR2 reads FQNEAQ (reference sequence). The CDR3 extends over 14 amino acids. Written as DNA, the CDR3 is TGTGCCAGCAGCCCAACGGGCGCCTTGGAGACCCAGTACTTC. It is translated as CASSPTGALETQYF.

The rearrangement uses TRBV2 and TRBJ1-2; the match to TRBD1 covers 7 bases. The CDR3 sequence is 13 residues long. Germline lookup yields CDR1 SNHLY and CDR2 FYNNEI. Trimming took 4 bases from V and 5 from J; bases not matched to a gene: 4. The CDR3 coding sequence is TGTGCCAGCAGTGTAGGGACAGTATATGGCTACACCTTC. It codes for CASSVGTVYGYTF. The entire variable domain, with the rest obtained from reference TRBV2 and TRBJ1-2, is as follows: EPEVTQTPSHQVTQMGQEVILRCVPISNHLYFYWYRQILGQKVEFLVSFYNNEISEKSEIFDDQFSVERPDGSNFTLKIRSTKLEDSAMYFCASSVGTVYGYTFGSGTRLTVV.

This chain joins TRBV5-6 and TRBJ2-6, with TRBD1 identical over 12 bases. Germline V lookup: CDR1 SGHDT, CDR2 YYEEEE. The V gene end was trimmed by 5 bases and the J gene end by 4 bases; junction bases not matched to a gene: 4. This CDR3 is 16 amino acids long. The CDR3 DNA sequence: TGTGCCAGCAGGGGACAGGGGGCGCCCGGGGCCAACGTCCTGACTTTC. It encodes CASRGQGAPGANVLTF.

This chain joins TRBV18 and TRBJ2-7, with 8 bases lining up with TRBD1. The J segment lost 4 bases and the V segment lost 6 bases, leaving 8 bases of the junction unmatched. In germline, CDR1 is KGHSH, CDR2 LQKENI. CDR3 size: 14 residues. CDR3 coding DNA: TGTGCCAGCTCGGCCCCAGGGGGCATTTACGAGCAGTACTTC. Protein sequence: CASSAPGGIYEQYF.

The CDR3 bases are TGTGCCACCAGCAGAGAGTCGCCTACTAGCGTGTATACAGATACGCAGTATTTT. Translated, it gives CATSRESPTSVYTDTQYF. The chain combines TRBV15 with TRBJ2-3; 7 bases agree with TRBD2. V trimming: 0 bases; J trimming: 3 bases; junction bases outside the gene matches: 12. This CDR3 spans 18 amino acids. The V gene's germline CDR1 is LNHNV and CDR2 YYDKDF (reference sequence).

V gene TRBV18 combines with J gene TRBJ1-6; no firm D call. Germline CDR1 is KGHSH and CDR2 is LQKENI. The CDR3 covers 13 residues. Trimming removed 4 bases at V and 8 bases at J, with 9 bases between. In DNA, the CDR3 is TGTGCCAGCTCACGTGTAGCTGATTCACCCCTCCACTTT. Protein product: CASSRVADSPLHF.

The V gene is TRBV19, the J gene TRBJ2-2; tentatively, D is TRBD2 (5 bases). V was cut by 3 bases and J by 7 bases, with 18 bases left in between. The CDR3 spans 16 residues. Germline CDR1 is LNHDA and CDR2 is SQIVND (reference sequence). Here the CDR3 DNA reads TGTGCCAGTAGTATTCAGCCGGGGAACTACATCGGGGAGCTGTTTTTT. This sequence encodes CASSIQPGNYIGELFF.

V usage is TRBV19 and J usage is TRBJ1-2, with D maybe TRBD1 (6 bases). The CDR3 is 15 residues long. Germline CDR1 reads LNHDA; CDR2 reads SQIVND (reference sequence). Trimming took off 3 bases at V and 2 bases at J, with 13 bases between the two ends. The CDR3 loop reads CASSMDRITNYGYTF. DNA for the CDR3: TGTGCCAGTAGTATGGACAGAATTACGAACTATGGCTACACCTTC.

This chain uses TRBV25-1 with TRBJ2-2; no clear D. The CDR3 spans 13 residues. Germline CDR1 is MGHDK and CDR2 is SYGVNS. Trimming stripped 2 bases from V and 3 bases from J, with 4 bases between. This CDR3 reads CASSEPHTGELFF. CDR3 nucleotide sequence: TGTGCCAGCAGTGAACCCCACACCGGGGAGCTGTTTTTT.

The DNA for the CDR3 is TGTGCCAGCAGATATCAGGGGGTCCTGAACACCGGGGAGCTGTTTTTT. It is translated as CASRYQGVLNTGELFF. The chain carries TRBV27 and TRBJ2-2; 7 positions match TRBD1. Germline V lookup: CDR1 MNHEY, CDR2 SMNVEV (reference sequence). The CDR3 loop spans 16 amino acids. The trim removed 6 bases at V and 1 base at J, leaving 8 bases unmatched.

The chain has TRBV27 and TRBJ2-1; the match to TRBD2 covers 11 bases. CDR3 size: 15 residues. Germline CDR1 MNHEY, CDR2 SMNVEV (reference sequence). The V and J ends lost 6 bases and 8 bases, in that order; junction bases with no gene match: 9. The CDR3 DNA follows: TGTGCCAGCAGCCTAACTAGCGGGAGTCCCGATGAGCAGTTCTTC. It yields the protein CASSLTSGSPDEQFF.

The V and J genes are TRBV11-3 and TRBJ2-1; 13 nucleotides align to TRBD2. This CDR3 spans 16 amino acids. V lost 3 bases to trimming and J lost 5 bases; unmatched junction nucleotides: 4. CDR1 is SGHNT and CDR2 is YENEEA in the germline V gene. CDR3 coding DNA: TGTGCCAGCAGCTTCTCCGGGACTAGCGGGAACAATGAGCAGTTCTTC. Its translation is CASSFSGTSGNNEQFF.

The chain is built from TRBV6-1 and TRBJ2-5; a weak D match, TRBD2 (6 bases). The CDR3 is 12 residues long. Trimming left V 5 bases short and J 5 bases short, with 9 bases between. Germline CDR1 is MNHNS and CDR2 is SASEGT. The CDR3: CASSTGVETQYF. In DNA, the CDR3 is TGTGCCAGCAGTACGGGGGTTGAGACCCAGTACTTC.

The chain uses TRBV7-9 and TRBJ1-4, with 8 bases that match TRBD1. CDR3 length: 15 amino acids. V shed 5 bases and J 3 bases; nucleotides not matched to a gene: 5. Per germline, CDR1 SEHNR and CDR2 FQNEAQ (reference sequence). The CDR3 loop is CASSPDRAANEKLFF. The CDR3 DNA reads as TGTGCCAGCAGCCCGGACAGGGCGGCTAATGAAAAACTGTTTTTT.

The V call is TRBV27, the J call TRBJ1-5; no clear D. V was pared by 4 bases and J by 6 bases, with 13 bases between. Germline V CDR1 and CDR2: MNHEY, SMNVEV (reference sequence). The CDR3 is made up of 14 amino acids. The DNA for the CDR3 is TGTGCCAGCAGTTGGCGAGGTTGGGGTCAGCCCCAGCATTTT. Its protein is CASSWRGWGQPQHF.

The rearrangement joins TRBV2 to TRBJ1-1, with a possible D match to TRBD1 (6 bases). The V and J ends lost 5 bases and 1 base respectively, with 11 bases between them. The germline V gene has CDR1 SNHLY and CDR2 FYNNEI. The CDR3 totals 14 residues. This CDR3 is CASSPDRKNTEAFF. The CDR3 DNA reads as TGTGCCAGCAGTCCAGACAGGAAGAACACTGAAGCTTTCTTT.

The chain links TRBV28 to TRBJ1-5; 7 bases align to TRBD1. The germline V gene has CDR1 MDHEN and CDR2 SYDVKM. The J segment lost 1 base and the V segment lost 4 bases, leaving 4 bases of the junction unmatched. There are 15 residues in the CDR3. The CDR3 sequence: CASSSGQLSNQPQHF. CDR3 in DNA: TGTGCCAGCAGTTCGGGACAGCTGAGCAATCAGCCCCAGCATTTT.

The chain combines TRBV5-1 with TRBJ2-5; 8 bases agree with TRBD1. In germline, CDR1 is SGHRS, CDR2 YFSETQ. CDR3 length equals 15 residues. After removal of 4 bases from V and 5 bases from J, the junction contained 10 bases not matched to a gene. The CDR3 loop reads CASSLQGQGVETQYF. As DNA, the CDR3 is TGCGCCAGCAGCCTCCAAGGACAGGGCGTCGAGACCCAGTACTTC.

CDR3 sequence: CASSWTIRGPYEQYF. CDR3 in DNA: TGTGCCAGTAGTTGGACTATCAGGGGGCCCTACGAGCAGTACTTC. V usage is TRBV19 and J usage is TRBJ2-5; 8 nucleotides align to TRBD1. The J call may be wrong; the DNA end is better matched by TRBJ2-7. The CDR3 length is 15 residues. Germline CDR1 and CDR2: LNHDA and SQIVND (reference sequence).

The chain joins TRBV7-6 to TRBJ1-4, with unresolved D. Trimming cost V 0 bases and J 4 bases, with 9 bases left between them. The CDR3 runs to 15 residues. Germline V gives CDR1 SGHVS, CDR2 FNYEAQ. The CDR3 sequence is CASSLAKRVNEKLFF. The CDR3 DNA is TGTGCCAGCAGCTTAGCAAAGCGGGTTAATGAAAAACTGTTTTTT.

The gene calls are TRBV5-1 and TRBJ2-7; 7 nucleotides line up with TRBD1. The CDR3 runs 14 residues. V was pared by 2 bases and J by 4 bases, with 6 bases of the junction left unmatched. CDR1 is SGHRS and CDR2 is YFSETQ in the germline V gene. The CDR3 DNA reads TGCGCCAGCAGCTTTCCGGGACAGCCATACGAGCAGTACTTC. Amino acids: CASSFPGQPYEQYF.

This chain joins TRBV27 and TRBJ1-5; weak D call: TRBD1 (6 bases). V lost 5 bases, J lost 6 bases, and 14 bases lay in between. Germline V gene data show CDR1 as MNHEY and CDR2 as SMNVEV (reference sequence). CDR3 length: 14 amino acids. The CDR3 region has the DNA TGTGCCAGCAGTGGCACAGGGTCGAGTCAGCCCCAGCATTTT. This gives the protein CASSGTGSSQPQHF.